The 18 T cell receptor beta chains presented below share a single source sample, sequenced in a study of OX40 agonist ivuxolimab in advanced cancers. The table came from immunoSEQ multiplex PCR; TCRdb's copy has only in-frame clones and leaves some out. The profile shows around 76,000 clones, roughly 88% of them singletons. The sample was CD4+ or CD8+ T cells sorted from blood, taken in a trial of the OX40 agonist ivuxolimab. These TCRs come from an adult with an advanced solid tumor such as melanoma, head and neck, liver or kidney cancer.

The table lists this clone with a few counts. The gene calls are TRBV5-1 and TRBJ1-4; D call uncertain. Trimming shortened V by 0 bases and J by 7 bases, and 10 bases separated the two germline ends. Per the germline V gene, CDR1 is SGHRS and CDR2 is YFSETQ. There are 14 residues in the CDR3. The CDR3 reads CASSLVGVGEKLFF. The CDR3 DNA reads TGCGCCAGCAGCTTGGTTGGGGTCGGTGAAAAACTGTTTTTT.

The gene calls are TRBV2 and TRBJ2-7, with D unclear. Trimming stripped 3 bases from V and 4 bases from J, with 10 bases between. From germline, CDR1 is SNHLY and CDR2 FYNNEI. There are 13 residues in the CDR3. The CDR3, as DNA: TGTGCCAGCAGTGATCGGGTTGGGTACGAGCAGTACTTC. It encodes CASSDRVGYEQYF. Full variable domain (missing parts from reference TRBV2 and TRBJ2-7): EPEVTQTPSHQVTQMGQEVILRCVPISNHLYFYWYRQILGQKVEFLVSFYNNEISEKSEIFDDQFSVERPDGSNFTLKIRSTKLEDSAMYFCASSDRVGYEQYFGPGTRLTVT.

This chain connects TRBV11-1 to TRBJ2-2; D not certain. Trimming left V 1 base short and J 5 bases short, with 8 bases between. In germline, CDR1 is SGHAT, CDR2 FQDESV (reference sequence). The CDR3 is 14 amino acids. The CDR3 DNA sequence: TGTGCCAGCAGCTTAGATTGGCAGACCGGGGAGCTGTTTTTT. This gives the protein CASSLDWQTGELFF.

The rearrangement uses TRBV6-5 and TRBJ2-7; D tentatively reads TRBD1 or TRBD2 (5 bases each). Germline V gives CDR1 MNHEY, CDR2 SVGAGI. The CDR3 runs 15 residues. V was pared by 0 bases and J by 4 bases, with 13 bases between. Here the CDR3 DNA reads TGTGCCAGCAGTTACTCGTTAACAGGAGGATACGAGCAGTACTTC. It codes for CASSYSLTGGYEQYF.

The rearrangement uses TRBV6-1 and TRBJ1-3; no clear D gene. The CDR3 runs 13 residues. Germline CDR1 reads MNHNS; CDR2 reads SASEGT. The germline V and J ends were trimmed by 7 bases and 3 bases, with 10 bases remaining between them. CDR3 bases: TGTGCCAGCACCTCGGGAGGTGGAAACACCATATATTTT. Its translation is CASTSGGGNTIYF.

The chain couples TRBV9 to TRBJ1-1, with D maybe TRBD1 (5 bases). The CDR3 has 16 amino acids. CDR1 is SGDLS and CDR2 is YYNGEE in the germline V gene. Trimming cost V 0 bases and J 0 bases, with 12 bases left between them. CDR3 coding DNA: TGTGCCAGCAGCGTAGGCATAGGGGACTTGAACACTGAAGCTTTCTTT. Protein sequence: CASSVGIGDLNTEAFF. The variable domain in full, with the rest retrieved from reference TRBV9 and TRBJ1-1, is DSGVTQTPKHLITATGQRVTLRCSPRSGDLSVYWYQQSLDQGLQFLIQYYNGEERAKGNILERFSAQQFPDLHSELNLSSLELGDSALYFCASSVGIGDLNTEAFFGQGTRLTVV.

The rearrangement joins TRBV28 to TRBJ2-2; perhaps TRBD1 as D (6 bases). V was shortened by 8 bases and J by 1 base, with 11 bases between the two germline ends. The CDR3 has 14 residues. Germline loops: CDR1 MDHEN, CDR2 SYDVKM. CDR3 protein: CASLLGGNTGELFF. DNA of the CDR3: TGTGCCAGCCTCTTAGGGGGGAACACCGGGGAGCTGTTTTTT.

The chain carries TRBV2 and TRBJ2-2, with a tentative D call TRBD2 (5 bases). V was pared by 7 bases and J by 1 base, with 10 bases between. Germline lookup yields CDR1 SNHLY and CDR2 FYNNEI. The CDR3 runs to 14 residues. The CDR3 loop reads CASTGLENTGELFF. The CDR3 nucleotides are TGTGCCAGCACCGGACTGGAGAACACCGGGGAGCTGTTTTTT.

CDR3 sequence (DNA): TGTGCCAGCAGCTTAGAAGGGACAGGGAGATCACCCCTCCACTTT. It yields the protein CASSLEGTGRSPLHF. The V and J genes are TRBV11-3 and TRBJ1-6; TRBD1 matches at 9 bases. Per germline, CDR1 SGHNT and CDR2 YENEEA. The CDR3 extends over 15 amino acids. J was trimmed by 10 bases and V by 0 bases; bases with no gene match: 4.

This clone was observed a few times. The chain carries TRBV5-1 and TRBJ2-5; TRBD1 aligns across 9 bases. CDR1 is SGHRS and CDR2 is YFSETQ in the germline V gene. The length of the CDR3 is 14 residues. The V gene end was trimmed by 6 bases and the J gene end by 4 bases; junction bases not matched to a gene: 7. The CDR3 DNA reads TGCGCCAGCAAAGAACAGGGGGCGGGAGAGACCCAGTACTTC. Residues: CASKEQGAGETQYF.

The chain carries TRBV18 and TRBJ2-7; a possible D gene is TRBD2 (5 bases). The length of the CDR3 is 13 residues. Germline V gene lookup returns CDR1 KGHSH and CDR2 LQKENI. V was cut by 2 bases and J by 3 bases, with 8 bases left in between. CDR3 DNA sequence: TGTGCCAGCTCACCAGAGGGTTTCTACGAGCAGTACTTC. It codes for CASSPEGFYEQYF.

This clone was detected only a few times. The chain is built from TRBV2 and TRBJ1-6; a possible D gene is TRBD1 (5 bases). The CDR3 extends over 13 amino acids. Deletions cut 5 bases from V and 6 bases from J, with 8 bases between. The germline CDR1 and CDR2 sequences are SNHLY and FYNNEI. The CDR3, as DNA: TGTGCCAGCAGTACAGGTTCTAATTCACCCCTCCACTTT. Its translation: CASSTGSNSPLHF.

This CDR3 reads CASPKEGVSYNSPLHF. CDR3 bases: TGTGCCAGCCCCAAGGAGGGGGTCTCCTATAATTCACCCCTCCACTTT. The chain links TRBV27 to TRBJ1-6; possibly TRBD1 for D (6 bases). Deletions cut 8 bases from V and 0 bases from J, with 14 bases between. CDR1 and CDR2 from the germline V gene are MNHEY and SMNVEV (reference sequence). The CDR3 contains 16 residues.

The DNA for the CDR3 is TGTGCCAGCAGCCAAGCCGCGAGCAGGGCCGTCGGAAACACCATATATTTT. Amino acid sequence: CASSQAASRAVGNTIYF. The chain uses TRBV9 and TRBJ1-3, with TRBD1 as a possible D gene (5 bases). The CDR3 covers 17 residues. Germline CDR1 SGDLS, CDR2 YYNGEE. V lost 4 bases and J 4 bases, leaving 21 bases between the germline ends.

This clone occurred a few times. The rearrangement joins TRBV28 to TRBJ2-5, with D hard to call. The V gene's germline CDR1 is MDHEN and CDR2 SYDVKM. The CDR3 runs 14 residues. Trimming pared 5 bases from V and 0 bases from J, leaving 10 bases between. CDR3 DNA: TGTGCCAGCAGTCTGACAAGGTACCAAGAGACCCAGTACTTC. This translates into CASSLTRYQETQYF.

The rearrangement joins TRBV7-9 to TRBJ2-2; 10 bases agree with TRBD1. Trimming at V came to 6 bases and at J to 5 bases, leaving 9 bases not matched to a gene. The CDR3 totals 16 residues. Germline V lookup: CDR1 SEHNR, CDR2 FQNEAQ (reference sequence). The CDR3 DNA sequence: TGTGCCAGCAGATCCGGGGACAGGGGATTTACCGGGGAGCTGTTTTTT. It is translated as CASRSGDRGFTGELFF.

The rearrangement joins TRBV7-3 to TRBJ2-7, with D possibly matching TRBD1 (5 bases). The CDR3 totals 13 residues. Looked up from germline, CDR1 is SGHTA and CDR2 is FQGTGA. The germline V and J ends were trimmed by 3 bases and 4 bases, with 10 bases remaining between them. CDR3 protein: CASSLGPEYEQYF. DNA for the CDR3: TGTGCCAGCAGCTTGGGGCCTGAGTACGAGCAGTACTTC.

This chain connects TRBV9 to TRBJ1-3, with D uncertain. The V gene lost 0 bases and the J gene lost 0 bases, with 10 bases spanning the gap. The germline V gene encodes CDR1 SGDLS and CDR2 YYNGEE. This CDR3 comprises 16 residues. The CDR3 bases are TGTGCCAGCAGCGTAGGGGGAGTCTTCTCTGGAAACACCATATATTTT. Its protein product is CASSVGGVFSGNTIYF.